This T cell receptor (beta chain) originates from a study of vaccination and CD4 T cells after COVID-19 (dated by TCRdb to 2021 to 2024). In the study overall: Convalescent patients had a positive SARS-CoV-2 result on nasal swab PCR, and of these patients, several had mild disease and one had severe disease. The convalescent cohort comprised six males and four females, including two Hispanic individuals, seven Caucasians, two Asians and one multiracial person. Post-vaccine blood samples were taken a median of 72 days after the second vaccine dose, with a range of roughly 14 to 250 days. Post-COVID blood samples from convalescent patients were collected a median of around 100 days after diagnosis, with a range of about 30 to 170 days. Participants got two doses of the Pfizer-BioNTech BNT162b2 vaccine (n=8) or two doses of the Moderna mRNA-1273 vaccine (n=2). The spike-specific CD4+ TCR repertoire was compared before and after mRNA vaccination in over 9 COVID-19 convalescent patients and several infection-naive healthy vaccine recipients. Overlapping spike peptide pools from SARS-CoV-2 and from the common cold coronaviruses HCoV-NL63, HCoV-OC43 and HCoV-229E were used as culture stimuli. Control cultures used a CEFX viral epitope pool as positive control, an HIV-1 Nef peptide pool as negative control, or no peptide.

Libraries were constructed by PCR. DNA from cultured CD4+ T cells underwent TCR sequencing with the Oncomine TCR Beta short-read assay at the Johns Hopkins FTIC core. Genomic DNA was extracted from the cultured CD4+ T cells with the QIAamp micro DNA kit. Oncomine TCR Beta libraries from cultured CD4+ T cells were pooled with unique dual indexes and sequenced on an Illumina iSeq 100. Processing in the source paper ran as follows. Non-productive sequences were filtered out, and CDR3s that did not start with C, did not end with F or W, or were shorter than 7 amino acids were discarded. Antigen-specific clonotypes were identified using the MANAFEST web application through comparison of peptide-stimulated wells with reference and other culture wells. Positive clones required FDR below 0.05, an odds ratio above 5, and productive frequency above 0.1% in at least two of three replicate wells. Clonotypes that were significantly expanded in both SARS-CoV-2 spike wells and at least one common cold coronavirus spike condition were defined as cross-reactive. CDR3 homology was assessed with Levenshtein distances (stringdist) and unrooted phylogenetic trees (ape) in R version 3.6.1. TCRdb reran the public reads through fastp at Q25 and MiXCR, keeping productive beta chains. Rows are combined by CDR3 protein, so each entry shows the most common genes and DNA. The V and J calls come from TCRdb's annotation, not from the publication. For this sample the table gives several thousand distinct CDR3 sequences, of which about 20% were detected only once. The biggest ten clones account for more than 13% of the sample.

A note on this clonotype: The antigen it recognizes is unknown. No base qualities exist here, and no much larger clone lies one base off it.

Counted from cysteine to phenylalanine, this CDR3 has 14 amino acids. This entry keeps only the CDR3 DNA: 42 bases, framed from base 1. V is cut by 5 bases and J by 2 bases, and the space between the germline ends is 11 bases. CDR1 and CDR2, per the germline V gene, are MNHEY and SVGEGT. Sample treatment or condition, as interpreted from the label and publication: roughly nine-day PBMC culture with coronavirus spike peptide pools or control peptides (ViraFEST assay). The ViraFEST assay was used in the study, in which antigen-specific T cells were expanded with peptide pools and expanded clonotypes were subsequently identified by TCR sequencing. Positive SARS-CoV-2 PCR tests in the convalescent patients dated from March to December 2020, before Alpha, Beta and Delta variants emerged in the United States. Each well held approximately 2 million PBMCs cultured in IMDM containing roughly 5.4% human AB serum and approximately 9.1 IU/ml IL-2, with 9 to 10 ug/ml peptide pools added. On days 3 and 7, half of the culture medium was replaced with fresh IL-2-containing medium. After 10 to 11 days of culture, CD4+ T cells were isolated by negative selection with the EasySep CD4+ T cell isolation kit. PBMCs were separated from whole blood using Ficoll-Paque Plus gradient centrifugation and then either used fresh or cryopreserved at -140C. Triplicate wells were generally used for each culture condition.

Summary of the overall study and its limitations: Among convalescent patients, a median about 87% of the SARS-CoV-2-reactive clones seen after vaccination appeared only after vaccination, which suggests priming specific to the vaccine. In convalescent patients, nearly all vaccine-specific clones (304 of 307) were found to be mono-reactive for SARS-CoV-2 spike rather than cross-reactive with common cold coronaviruses. The median count of SARS-CoV-2-reactive clonotypes went up from approximately 22 after infection to 35 to 40 after vaccination, although the change was not significant. Relatively few convalescent patients were included in the study, and early timepoints after natural infection were not analyzed.

The specimen sequenced was CD4+ T cells from blood, cultured in vitro. This TCR was recovered from a human donor who had recovered from COVID-19. The rearranged segments are TRBV6-2 or TRBV6-3 and TRBJ2-3; no D gene is confidently identified. The DNA sequence is TGTGCCAGCAGTGGACCCTTCGACACAGATACGCAGTATTTT. It translates as CASSGPFDTDTQYF.